This T cell receptor (beta chain) is from a study of tumor-infiltrating lymphocytes in localized non-small cell lung cancer. Study background: Patients included smokers and never-smokers with various histologies, some sampled after neoadjuvant chemotherapy. Tumor tissue and non-adjacent uninvolved lung came from each patient.

Sequencing used immunoSEQ multiplex PCR; TCRdb keeps in-frame clones, though not all of them. The table shows under 20,000 clones, with about three quarters occurring only once. General study points: Immunotypes IM1 and IM2 had similar TCR-derived T-cell fractions.

The CDR3 is made up of 12 amino acids. Trimming stripped 3 bases from V and 7 bases from J, with 7 bases between. Germline CDR1 and CDR2: MNHEY and SMNVEV (reference sequence). Worth noting for this clone: What it binds is not known.

The chain employs TRBV27 and TRBJ1-5, with unresolved D. The sample comprised lung tumor tissue. This TCR came from a human donor with non-small cell lung cancer. The CDR3 spells CASSFNGQPQHF. In DNA, the CDR3 is TGTGCCAGCAGTTTTAACGGCCAGCCCCAGCATTTT.